Below, 9 T cell receptor beta chains from the same sample are listed, as sequenced in a study of shared clonotypes between healthy human individuals. Assay: immunoSEQ multiplex PCR; the TCRdb copy retains only in-frame clones and omits some. The sample gives under 2,500,000 clones, approximately 94% of which show up once; over 0.1% is in the top ten. Sequences were obtained from naive CD4+ T cells sorted from blood. Subset of the sample: CD45RA+ positively selected. These receptor sequences come from a man aged 18-30 years in good health.

The J gene is TRBJ1-1, the V gene TRBV12-5; 7 bases are a match to TRBD1. Germline V gene sequence: CDR1 LGHNT, CDR2 FRNRAP. The length of the CDR3 is 18 residues. V shed 0 bases, J shed 0 bases, and the junction held 10 bases outside the gene matches. The CDR3 reads CASGLVQKGALVNTEAFF. CDR3 coding DNA: TGTGCTAGTGGTTTGGTACAAAAGGGGGCTCTAGTGAACACTGAAGCTTTCTTT.

V is TRBV7-2 and J is TRBJ1-1; tentative D call: TRBD1 (6 bases). V gave up 1 base and J gave up 4 bases, with 13 bases separating them. The germline V gene encodes CDR1 SGHTA and CDR2 FQGNSA. This CDR3 is built from 15 residues. CDR3 protein: CASSLGTGIGTEAFF. The CDR3 DNA reads as TGTGCCAGCAGCTTAGGCACAGGGATTGGCACTGAAGCTTTCTTT.

This clone has only a few counts. V usage is TRBV18 and J usage is TRBJ2-5, with TRBD1 identical over 7 bases. The CDR3 loop spans 14 amino acids. The V segment lost 4 bases and the J segment 7 bases; nucleotides outside the gene matches: 9. Germline lookup yields CDR1 KGHSH and CDR2 LQKENI. This CDR3 reads CASSLRDSGGTQYF. The CDR3 DNA reads TGTGCCAGCTCACTCCGGGACAGTGGTGGGACCCAGTACTTC. The full variable domain, rest sourced from reference TRBV18 and TRBJ2-5, is NAGVMQNPRHLVRRRGQEARLRCSPMKGHSHVYWYRQLPEEGLKFMVYLQKENIIDESGMPKERFSAEFPKEGPSILRIQQVVRGDSAAYFCASSLRDSGGTQYFGPGTRLLVL.

V usage is TRBV7-2 and J usage is TRBJ1-2, with 9 bases lining up with TRBD1. V gave up 0 bases and J gave up 2 bases; unmatched junction bases: 4. There are 16 residues in the CDR3. Germline V lookup: CDR1 SGHTA, CDR2 FQGNSA. CDR3 DNA: TGTGCCAGCAGCTTAGCTCCCGGGACAGGGAACTATGGCTACACCTTC. It encodes CASSLAPGTGNYGYTF.

A remark on this clone: This CDR3 is also generated by other DNA sequences in the sample. The chain combines TRBV29-1 with TRBJ1-2, with 10 bases matching TRBD1. CDR3 length: 12 residues. Germline CDR1 reads SQVTM; CDR2 reads ANQGSEA. V dropped 7 bases and J dropped 6; count of bases not matched to a gene: 5. The CDR3 here is CSARQGADGYTF. The CDR3 nucleotides are TGCAGCGCTCGACAGGGGGCGGATGGCTACACCTTC. Using reference TRBV29-1 and TRBJ1-2 for the parts outside the CDR3, the full variable domain is SAVISQKPSRDICQRGTSLTIQCQVDSQVTMMFWYRQQPGQSLTLIATANQGSEATYESGFVIDKFPISRPNLTFSTLTVSNMSPEDSSIYLCSARQGADGYTFGSGTRLTVV.

The chain carries TRBV25-1 and TRBJ1-6; 9 nucleotides agree with TRBD1. The CDR3 has 14 residues. Trimming removed 9 bases from V and 7 bases from J; junction bases left unmatched: 7. Germline V lookup: CDR1 MGHDK, CDR2 SYGVNS. Written as DNA, the CDR3 is TGTGCCAGTGCCTTGACAGGGGGAAATTCACCCCTCCACTTT. This encodes CASALTGGNSPLHF.

The chain is built from TRBV5-1 and TRBJ1-4; TRBD1 might be the D (5 bases). CDR3 length equals 14 residues. The ends were cut back, 0 bases at V and 8 bases at J, with 11 bases in the middle. The germline V gene has CDR1 SGHRS and CDR2 YFSETQ. CDR3 coding DNA: TGCGCCAGCAGCTTGGAGGGGCGACGAGAAAAACTGTTTTTT. Translating gives CASSLEGRREKLFF.

In the case of this clone: Other DNA variants within this sample encode the same CDR3. J is TRBJ2-7 and V is TRBV30, with unresolved D. The CDR3 extends over 12 amino acids. CDR1 and CDR2 (germline): GTSNPN, SVGIG (reference sequence). Trimming left V 0 bases short and J 4 bases short, with 7 bases between. The CDR3 region is CAWSVPGYEQYF. CDR3 in DNA: TGTGCCTGGAGTGTACCTGGGTACGAGCAGTACTTC.

V usage is TRBV2 and J usage is TRBJ2-7; perhaps TRBD2 as D (6 bases). This CDR3 spans 13 amino acids. The germline V gene has CDR1 SNHLY and CDR2 FYNNEI. The ends were cut back, 5 bases at V and 6 bases at J, with 14 bases in the middle. As DNA, the CDR3 is TGTGCCAGCAGTACGTGGGGGGTCATCGAGCAGTACTTC. Protein product: CASSTWGVIEQYF. The full variable domain, completed using reference TRBV2 and TRBJ2-7, is EPEVTQTPSHQVTQMGQEVILRCVPISNHLYFYWYRQILGQKVEFLVSFYNNEISEKSEIFDDQFSVERPDGSNFTLKIRSTKLEDSAMYFCASSTWGVIEQYFGPGTRLTVT.